This T cell receptor beta chain is drawn from a study of blood T cells in healthy people across ages. Regarding the study as a whole: The study lacked donor CMV status, which possibly confounded expanded clonotype changes. Using unsorted PBMCs precluded a conclusive naive versus antigen-experienced comparison.

The CDR3 runs to 12 residues. The ends were cut back, 1 base at V and 6 bases at J, with 6 bases in the middle. Germline CDR1 MGHDK, CDR2 SYGVNS. Primers used in a second PCR of roughly 7 to 11 cycles were a sample-barcoded 5' primer and a J-beta primer mix. TCRdb re-called the 5' RACE reads through MiXCR, storing one row per CDR3 protein. The table includes hundreds of thousands of distinct CDR3 sequences, around two fifths detected once. This clonotype was picked up many times. Its antigen is not known. Sequencing was carried out using blood. The rearrangement joins TRBV25-1 to TRBJ1-2, with D unresolved. This clonotype was sampled from a man aged 60 to 75 in good health. This CDR3 is CASSELGHGYTF. The CDR3 DNA sequence: TGTGCCAGCAGTGAATTAGGACATGGCTACACCTTC.